Reported below is one T cell receptor (beta chain). Its cognate antigen is unknown. The PCR employed 60 Vbeta primers together with 13 Jbeta primers. Sequenced by immunoSEQ multiplex PCR; TCRdb stores in-frame clones only, minus some. The sample lists over 35,000 clones, about 60% seen once, with about 8.5% in the top ten. Healthy bone marrow donors made up the donor group. Trimming pared 2 bases from V and 6 bases from J, leaving 16 bases between. The germline V gene has CDR1 SNHLY and CDR2 FYNNEI. The CDR3 spans 15 residues. The entry originates in a study of cytomegalovirus exposure and HLA in healthy donors. Study-wide results and caveats: A later analysis linked a missense DCLRE1C variant to TCR beta V- and J-gene trimming. It emerged from a later analysis that several of the most significant clusters appeared to be linked to common viral pathogens.

The genes are TRBV2 and TRBJ1-1; the D gene is possibly TRBD1 (5 bases). The sequence came from a human donor in good health. Sequenced sample: PBMCs. CDR3 loop: CASSEQLGGIAEAFF. DNA of the CDR3: TGTGCCAGCAGTGAACAACTGGGGGGTATCGCTGAAGCTTTCTTT.